Listed below are T cell receptor beta chains from one sample, sequenced in a study of cytomegalovirus exposure and HLA in healthy donors. Only in-frame clones appear in the TCRdb table, and some are missing; sequencing was by immunoSEQ multiplex PCR. This table has some 200,000 clones, approximately 70% appearing once. Source material: PBMCs. The receptors originated from a man between 35 and 55 years old in good health and CMV-seropositive. Both conserved end residues are part of each CDR3. The order of the fields is V gene, J gene, clone size, D gene, CDR3 DNA, CDR3 protein. A D gene is named only where the DNA matches it firmly. A row's size may be missing; if present it is once, few, many or a size class.

v_call: TRBV29-1; j_call: TRBJ2-3; clone_size: NA; d_call: TRBD1; cdr3_nt: TGCAGCGTTGATCTGACAGGGATGGGGCCTAGCACAGATACGCAGTATTTT; cdr3_aa: CSVDLTGMGPSTDTQYF
v_call: TRBV28; j_call: TRBJ1-5; clone_size: once; d_call: NA; cdr3_nt: TGTGCCAGCAGATACTGGCGGGGGAGGGATCAGCCCCAGCATTTT; cdr3_aa: CASRYWRGRDQPQHF
v_call: TRBV10-3; j_call: TRBJ2-7; clone_size: NA; d_call: NA; cdr3_nt: TGTGCCATCAGTGGCCGGGACACCTCCTACGAGCAGTACTTC; cdr3_aa: CAISGRDTSYEQYF
v_call: TRBV5-6; j_call: TRBJ1-1; clone_size: NA; d_call: TRBD1; cdr3_nt: TGTGCCAGCAACCTTGGACAGGGTGATAAGAACACTGAAGCTTTCTTT; cdr3_aa: CASNLGQGDKNTEAFF
v_call: TRBV9; j_call: TRBJ2-3; clone_size: once; d_call: NA; cdr3_nt: TGTGCCAGCAGCCCACGTATATCGGGATCTAGCACAGATACGCAGTATTTT; cdr3_aa: CASSPRISGSSTDTQYF
v_call: TRBV19; j_call: TRBJ2-2; clone_size: NA; d_call: NA; cdr3_nt: TGTGCCAGTCGACCGGACAGGAACACCGGGGAGCTGTTTTTT; cdr3_aa: CASRPDRNTGELFF
v_call: TRBV7-2; j_call: TRBJ1-5; clone_size: NA; d_call: NA; cdr3_nt: TGTGCCAGCAGCTTGCGGGGCGGGAATCAGCCCCAGCATTTT; cdr3_aa: CASSLRGGNQPQHF
v_call: TRBV6-4; j_call: TRBJ2-6; clone_size: NA; d_call: TRBD2; cdr3_nt: TGTGCCAGCAGTGAGGGACTATACTCTGGGGCCAACGTCCTGACTTTC; cdr3_aa: CASSEGLYSGANVLTF
v_call: TRBV12-2; j_call: TRBJ1-5; clone_size: NA; d_call: NA; cdr3_nt: TGTGCAAGTCCGTGGAGTATGCGGGGGCACTATAGCAATCAGCCCCAGCATTTT; cdr3_aa: CASPWSMRGHYSNQPQHF
v_call: TRBV5-4; j_call: TRBJ2-3; clone_size: NA; d_call: NA; cdr3_nt: TGTGCCAGCAGCTTTAGCGGAATGCAGTATTTT; cdr3_aa: CASSFSGMQYF
v_call: TRBV2; j_call: TRBJ2-7; clone_size: NA; d_call: NA; cdr3_nt: TGTGCCAGCGGGGGTAGGGACATCGCTGGGCAGTACTTC; cdr3_aa: CASGGRDIAGQYF
v_call: TRBV5-8; j_call: TRBJ2-1; clone_size: NA; d_call: TRBD2; cdr3_nt: TGTGCCAGCAGCCCGGGGACTAGCGGGGGCTACAATGAGCAGTTCTTC; cdr3_aa: CASSPGTSGGYNEQFF
v_call: TRBV11-2; j_call: TRBJ2-3; clone_size: NA; d_call: NA; cdr3_nt: TGTGCCAGCAGCTTTAAGCGCGTTACAGATACGCAGTATTTT; cdr3_aa: CASSFKRVTDTQYF
v_call: TRBV6-6; j_call: TRBJ2-7; clone_size: NA; d_call: NA; cdr3_nt: TGTGCCAGCAGTTACTCAAGCCTAGTGACCTACGAGCAGTACTTC; cdr3_aa: CASSYSSLVTYEQYF
v_call: TRBV6-1; j_call: TRBJ1-5; clone_size: NA; d_call: TRBD1; cdr3_nt: TGTGCCACCGAGACAGGGGGCGGGAGTCAGCCCCAGCATTTT; cdr3_aa: CATETGGGSQPQHF
v_call: TRBV1; j_call: TRBJ2-3; clone_size: NA; d_call: NA; cdr3_nt: TGCACCAGCAGCCCGCAGAAATGTAGCACAGATACGCAGTATTTT; cdr3_aa: CTSSPQKCSTDTQYF
v_call: TRBV4-2; j_call: TRBJ1-5; clone_size: NA; d_call: NA; cdr3_nt: TGTGCCAGCAGCCAAGATCAACGCGGGGACGGCCAGCCCCAGCATTTT; cdr3_aa: CASSQDQRGDGQPQHF
v_call: TRBV29-1; j_call: TRBJ1-2; clone_size: NA; d_call: TRBD1; cdr3_nt: TGCAGCGTCGACAGGGTTCGAGGCTATGGCTACACCTTC; cdr3_aa: CSVDRVRGYGYTF
v_call: TRBV4-3; j_call: TRBJ1-4; clone_size: NA; d_call: TRBD1; cdr3_nt: TGCGCCAGCAGCCAAGAAGGGACAGGGAATGAAAAACTGTTTTTT; cdr3_aa: CASSQEGTGNEKLFF
v_call: TRBV5-4; j_call: TRBJ1-2; clone_size: NA; d_call: TRBD1; cdr3_nt: TGTGCCAGCAGCGTGACAGGGGGCCACGGCTACACCTTC; cdr3_aa: CASSVTGGHGYTF
v_call: TRBV6-6; j_call: TRBJ2-2; clone_size: NA; d_call: TRBD1; cdr3_nt: TGTGCCAGCATAAGGACAGGGGGCTTCACCGGGGAGCTGTTTTTT; cdr3_aa: CASIRTGGFTGELFF
v_call: TRBV7-2; j_call: TRBJ1-1; clone_size: NA; d_call: NA; cdr3_nt: TGTGCCAGCAGCCCCACCGAGGGCACTGAAGCTTTCTTT; cdr3_aa: CASSPTEGTEAFF
v_call: TRBV6-5; j_call: TRBJ1-1; clone_size: few; d_call: NA; cdr3_nt: TGTGCCAGCACCCCCTCTGGGGGGGTAACTGAAGCTTTCTTT; cdr3_aa: CASTPSGGVTEAFF
v_call: TRBV11-1; j_call: TRBJ2-5; clone_size: NA; d_call: TRBD1; cdr3_nt: TGTGCCAGCAGCTCCGGGACAGGGCAGGAGACCCAGTACTTC; cdr3_aa: CASSSGTGQETQYF
v_call: TRBV5-1; j_call: TRBJ1-2; clone_size: NA; d_call: NA; cdr3_nt: TGCGCCAGCAGCTACGACAGGAACTATGGCTACACCTTC; cdr3_aa: CASSYDRNYGYTF
v_call: TRBV27; j_call: TRBJ2-1; clone_size: few; d_call: TRBD2; cdr3_nt: TGTGCCAGCAGTTTATCCTACCCCGGGGCGGGGGGGCGAAATGAGCAGTTCTTC; cdr3_aa: CASSLSYPGAGGRNEQFF
v_call: TRBV7-2; j_call: TRBJ2-7; clone_size: NA; d_call: NA; cdr3_nt: TGTGCCAGCAGCTTAGGGGCAGGGGAGTACTTC; cdr3_aa: CASSLGAGEYF
v_call: TRBV5-1; j_call: TRBJ2-2; clone_size: few; d_call: TRBD1; cdr3_nt: TGCGCCAGCAGCTTGGCCGGACAGGGAAGGACCGGGGAGCTGTTTTTT; cdr3_aa: CASSLAGQGRTGELFF
v_call: TRBV25-1; j_call: TRBJ1-1; clone_size: NA; d_call: NA; cdr3_nt: TGTGCCAGCAGTGGGGTTGGACTAGCGAACACTGAAGCTTTCTTT; cdr3_aa: CASSGVGLANTEAFF
v_call: TRBV9; j_call: TRBJ1-2; clone_size: NA; d_call: TRBD1; cdr3_nt: TGTGCCAGCAGCCCAGGACAGGGACACTATGGCTACACCTTC; cdr3_aa: CASSPGQGHYGYTF
v_call: TRBV7-2; j_call: TRBJ2-7; clone_size: once; d_call: NA; cdr3_nt: TGTGCCAGCAGCTTTTGGCAGGGCCCCTACGAGCAGTACTTC; cdr3_aa: CASSFWQGPYEQYF
v_call: TRBV18; j_call: TRBJ1-5; clone_size: NA; d_call: TRBD1; cdr3_nt: TGTGCCAGCTCACCCGGTAGGACAGGACGCGGGAGCAATCAGCCCCAGCATTTT; cdr3_aa: CASSPGRTGRGSNQPQHF
v_call: TRBV5-6; j_call: TRBJ1-2; clone_size: NA; d_call: TRBD1; cdr3_nt: TGTGCCAGCAGACGACAGGGGGACTATGGCTACACCTTC; cdr3_aa: CASRRQGDYGYTF
v_call: TRBV10-3; j_call: TRBJ2-1; clone_size: NA; d_call: TRBD2; cdr3_nt: TGTGCCATCAGTGATTCGACCCTAGCGGGAAAGGGGTTCTTC; cdr3_aa: CAISDSTLAGKGFF
v_call: TRBV5-8; j_call: TRBJ1-1; clone_size: NA; d_call: NA; cdr3_nt: TGTGCCAGCACCCAACCACCGGGGATGCGGGACACTGAAGCTTTCTTT; cdr3_aa: CASTQPPGMRDTEAFF
v_call: TRBV12-5; j_call: TRBJ1-2; clone_size: NA; d_call: TRBD1; cdr3_nt: TGTGCTAGTGGTTTGCCACGACAGGGGTCCTCCTATGGCTACACCTTC; cdr3_aa: CASGLPRQGSSYGYTF
v_call: TRBV6-5; j_call: TRBJ2-7; clone_size: NA; d_call: NA; cdr3_nt: TGTGCCAGCAGTTACTCGGAGGGGACCTCCTACGAGCAGTACTTC; cdr3_aa: CASSYSEGTSYEQYF
v_call: TRBV28; j_call: TRBJ1-3; clone_size: NA; d_call: TRBD1; cdr3_nt: TGTGCCAGCAGCGCCGAACAGGGGATTGGAAACACCATATATTTT; cdr3_aa: CASSAEQGIGNTIYF
v_call: TRBV2; j_call: TRBJ2-1; clone_size: few; d_call: TRBD2; cdr3_nt: TGTGCCAGCAGTGATGCGGGACTAGCGGGGGGCGGGGATGAGCAGTTCTTC; cdr3_aa: CASSDAGLAGGGDEQFF
v_call: TRBV19; j_call: TRBJ1-5; clone_size: NA; d_call: NA; cdr3_nt: TGTGCCAGTAGTACACCGGGGTGGGAAAAGGATCAGCCCCAGCATTTT; cdr3_aa: CASSTPGWEKDQPQHF
v_call: TRBV6-6; j_call: TRBJ1-6; clone_size: NA; d_call: NA; cdr3_nt: TGTGCCAGCAGTTACTCGAACAGTAATTCACCCCTCCACTTT; cdr3_aa: CASSYSNSNSPLHF
v_call: TRBV11-2; j_call: TRBJ2-4; clone_size: NA; d_call: NA; cdr3_nt: TGTGCCAGCAGCTTAGGTACCTCTCCGGGGTTTCAGTACTTC; cdr3_aa: CASSLGTSPGFQYF
v_call: TRBV27; j_call: TRBJ2-3; clone_size: NA; d_call: NA; cdr3_nt: TGTGCCAGCAGTCTACAGGACCCTAGCACAGATACGCAGTATTTT; cdr3_aa: CASSLQDPSTDTQYF
v_call: TRBV6-1; j_call: TRBJ2-1; clone_size: few; d_call: TRBD2; cdr3_nt: TGTGCCAGCAATCCTAGCGGGGTCAACAATGAGCAGTTCTTC; cdr3_aa: CASNPSGVNNEQFF
v_call: TRBV10-2; j_call: TRBJ2-2; clone_size: NA; d_call: NA; cdr3_nt: TGCGCCAGCAGACAGGGTAGTGGCACCGGGGAGCTGTTTTTT; cdr3_aa: CASRQGSGTGELFF
v_call: TRBV9; j_call: TRBJ2-1; clone_size: NA; d_call: TRBD2; cdr3_nt: TGTGCCAGCAGCGCACGACTAGCGGGGGGGCTTGAGCAGTTCTTC; cdr3_aa: CASSARLAGGLEQFF
v_call: TRBV5-1; j_call: TRBJ1-4; clone_size: few; d_call: TRBD1; cdr3_nt: TGCGCCAGCCGAGGGACAGGCAATGAAAAACTGTTTTTT; cdr3_aa: CASRGTGNEKLFF
v_call: TRBV7-6; j_call: TRBJ1-3; clone_size: NA; d_call: TRBD1; cdr3_nt: TGTGCCAGCAGCTCCTTTCAGAGGGGGCGAGGGAACACCATATATTTT; cdr3_aa: CASSSFQRGRGNTIYF
v_call: TRBV9; j_call: TRBJ2-1; clone_size: NA; d_call: TRBD2; cdr3_nt: TGTGCCAGCAGCGCGGGGGGTAACTCCTACAATGAGCAGTTCTTC; cdr3_aa: CASSAGGNSYNEQFF
v_call: TRBV29-1; j_call: TRBJ1-2; clone_size: few; d_call: NA; cdr3_nt: TGCAGCGCCACCGACAGCTATGGCTACACCTTC; cdr3_aa: CSATDSYGYTF
v_call: TRBV19; j_call: TRBJ2-1; clone_size: few; d_call: NA; cdr3_nt: TGTGCCAGTAGTATTTCGGGACTTCAAGGCAGCTCCTACAATGAGCAGTTCTTC; cdr3_aa: CASSISGLQGSSYNEQFF
v_call: TRBV19; j_call: TRBJ1-2; clone_size: NA; d_call: NA; cdr3_nt: TGTGCCAGTAGACAGAGTTATGGCTACACCTTC; cdr3_aa: CASRQSYGYTF
v_call: TRBV15; j_call: TRBJ2-2; clone_size: NA; d_call: NA; cdr3_nt: TGTGCCACCAGCAGAGGACAAACTGCGAACACCGGGGAGCTGTTTTTT; cdr3_aa: CATSRGQTANTGELFF
v_call: TRBV5-4; j_call: TRBJ2-5; clone_size: few; d_call: NA; cdr3_nt: TGTGCCAGCAGCCCCGGGGCGGGGGCCGGGGCCCAGTACTTC; cdr3_aa: CASSPGAGAGAQYF
v_call: TRBV6-5; j_call: TRBJ1-2; clone_size: NA; d_call: NA; cdr3_nt: TGTGCCAGCAGTCCTCCAGGGGAAGCCGGCTACACCTTC; cdr3_aa: CASSPPGEAGYTF